This entry lists 30 T cell receptor beta chains sequenced from one sample in a study of shared clonotypes between healthy human individuals. TCRdb's table, derived via immunoSEQ multiplex PCR, lists solely in-frame clones and lacks some. Among 2 million to 2.5 million clones listed, 85% to 95% were seen once. The sequencing sample was made of naive CD4+ T cells from PBMCs. Subset noted: CD45RA+ positively selected. All receptors come from a man younger than 35 in good health. Some clones in this sample may be carry-over from other donors' samples.

This clone was seen a single time. The rearrangement joins TRBV21-1 to TRBJ2-3; the D call in the table, TRBD1, was not verified against the DNA. TRBV21-1 is a pseudogene. The CDR3 is 12 amino acids. The CDR3 DNA reads TGTGCCAGCAGATTCAGGGCGGATACGCAGTATTTT. The encoded protein is CASRFRADTQYF.

On this clone itself: The sample carries other DNA sequences with the same CDR3. This rearrangement joins TRBV29-1 to TRBJ1-1; unclear D gene. This CDR3 region has 13 residues. Germline CDR1 and CDR2: SQVTM and ANQGSEA. V was pared by 6 bases and J by 0 bases, with 11 bases between. DNA of the CDR3: TGCAGCGTCGAGGGTCCCCTGAACACTGAAGCTTTCTTT. This gives the protein CSVEGPLNTEAFF. Filled out from reference TRBV29-1 and TRBJ1-1, the complete variable domain reads SAVISQKPSRDICQRGTSLTIQCQVDSQVTMMFWYRQQPGQSLTLIATANQGSEATYESGFVIDKFPISRPNLTFSTLTVSNMSPEDSSIYLCSVEGPLNTEAFFGQGTRLTVV.

The V call is TRBV7-2, the J call TRBJ1-1; 8 positions agree with TRBD1. CDR3 length: 15 residues. Germline values: CDR1 SGHTA, CDR2 FQGNSA. J lost 5 bases, V lost 5 bases, and 10 bases had no gene match. The CDR3, as DNA: TGTGCCAGCAGCAAGACAGGACAGGGCGGAACTGAAGCTTTCTTT. Protein sequence: CASSKTGQGGTEAFF.

As concerns this clone: Other DNA sequences in the sample encode the same CDR3. The rearrangement uses TRBV11-2 and TRBJ2-7; D might be TRBD2 (7 bases). Germline assignment: CDR1 SGHAT and CDR2 FQNNGV. CDR3 length: 14 residues. The V end was cut by 0 bases, the J end by 4 bases, with 10 bases between. The CDR3 nucleotides are TGTGCCAGCAGCTTAGAACAGGGAGGGTACGAGCAGTACTTC. It translates to CASSLEQGGYEQYF.

The V gene is TRBV19, the J gene TRBJ2-7, with 8 bases aligning to TRBD2. This CDR3 comprises 14 residues. Germline V gives CDR1 LNHDA, CDR2 SQIVND (reference sequence). V lost 7 bases to trimming and J lost 4 bases; unmatched junction nucleotides: 9. The CDR3 region has the DNA TGTGCCAGTACCAGCGGGAGCAGTATTTACGAGCAGTACTTC. It specifies CASTSGSSIYEQYF.

This clone has a handful of counts. This rearrangement joins TRBV19 to TRBJ1-1; D not certain. V was cut by 7 bases and J by 7 bases, with 13 bases left in between. This CDR3 is 12 amino acids long. Germline CDR1 reads LNHDA; CDR2 reads SQIVND (reference sequence). The CDR3 DNA reads TGTGCCAGTATGGGGTCTACTCATGAAGCTTTCTTT. This translates into CASMGSTHEAFF.

The chain employs TRBV5-1 and TRBJ2-2; D possibly matches TRBD1 or TRBD2 (5 bases each). CDR1 is SGHRS and CDR2 is YFSETQ in the germline V gene. The V and J ends lost 4 bases and 5 bases respectively, with 18 bases between them. This CDR3 is built from 16 residues. The CDR3 loop is CASSATGTALTGELFF. DNA of the CDR3: TGCGCCAGCAGCGCTACCGGGACCGCACTGACCGGGGAGCTGTTTTTT.

J is TRBJ1-2 and V is TRBV28, with 7 bases lining up with TRBD1. The CDR3 extends over 12 amino acids. From germline, CDR1 is MDHEN and CDR2 SYDVKM. J gave up 4 bases and V 10 bases, and 6 bases lay outside the gene matches. CDR3 sequence reads: CATSTGLYGYTF. The CDR3 DNA sequence: TGTGCCACCTCGACAGGGCTCTATGGCTACACCTTC.

This chain links TRBV30 with TRBJ2-3, with D perhaps TRBD1 or TRBD2 (5 bases each). Germline lookup yields CDR1 GTSNPN and CDR2 SVGIG (reference sequence). The CDR3 runs 12 residues. Trimming cost V 4 bases and J 6 bases, with 11 bases left between them. The DNA of the CDR3 is TGTGCCTGGAACGGGGACCCCGATACGCAGTATTTT. As protein: CAWNGDPDTQYF.

J is TRBJ1-1 and V is TRBV7-2, with a tentative D call TRBD1 (5 bases). The V end lost 8 bases, the J end lost 5 bases, and 15 bases lay between the germline ends. This CDR3 has 13 amino acids. Germline V gene lookup returns CDR1 SGHTA and CDR2 FQGNSA. The CDR3 nucleotides read TGTGCCAGCTTGCGGGACTGGGGTACTGAAGCTTTCTTT. Translated: CASLRDWGTEAFF.

The chain uses TRBV10-1 and TRBJ2-7; 9 bases are shared with TRBD1. The CDR3 sequence is 13 residues long. The germline V gene encodes CDR1 WNHNN and CDR2 SYGVQD (reference sequence). V dropped 4 bases and J dropped 5; count of bases not matched to a gene: 3. CDR3 in amino acids: CASSGDRDDEQYF. CDR3 in DNA: TGCGCCAGCAGTGGGGACAGGGACGACGAGCAGTACTTC.

This clone was counted once. This rearrangement joins TRBV7-9 to TRBJ2-4, with D perhaps matching TRBD2 (6 bases). V dropped 5 bases and J dropped 16 bases, with 18 bases sitting between them. The CDR3 is 12 residues long. CDR1 SEHNR and CDR2 FQNEAQ come from the germline V gene (reference sequence). The CDR3 loop is CASSPSGTPVYF. The CDR3 DNA sequence: TGTGCCAGCAGCCCATCCGGGACTCCCGTATACTTC.

This chain uses TRBV4-1 with TRBJ2-7, with TRBD2 matching over 8 bases. The length of the CDR3 is 15 residues. Germline loops: CDR1 MGHRA, CDR2 YSYEKL. V was clipped by 2 bases and J by 1 base; unmatched bases: 4. This chain's CDR3 is CASSQIAGISYEQYF. The CDR3 region has the DNA TGCGCCAGCAGCCAAATAGCGGGAATTTCCTACGAGCAGTACTTC.

V and J are TRBV7-3 and TRBJ2-3; D call uncertain. CDR1 and CDR2 from the germline V gene are SGHTA and FQGTGA. The CDR3 covers 14 residues. The V end was cut by 1 base, the J end by 4 bases, with 9 bases between. As DNA, the CDR3 is TGTGCCAGCAGCTTAAACTCTGTTGCAGATACGCAGTATTTT. Its protein product is CASSLNSVADTQYF.

This sequence joins TRBV7-9 and TRBJ1-5; 7 bases map to TRBD1. There are 13 residues in the CDR3. Germline CDR1 SEHNR, CDR2 FQNEAQ (reference sequence). Germline trimming cut 7 bases from V and 7 bases from J; bases unmatched to any gene: 7. The DNA for the CDR3 is TGTGCCAGCACGACAGGGCTGCTCCAGCCCCAGCATTTT. This encodes CASTTGLLQPQHF.

This clone has just one count. The V and J genes are TRBV5-1 and TRBJ2-3; D is uncertain. Germline CDR1 and CDR2: SGHRS and YFSETQ. V was trimmed by 0 bases and J by 0 bases, leaving 8 bases between them. The CDR3 length is 15 residues. The CDR3 sequence is CASSLGHRSTDTQYF. Written as DNA, the CDR3 is TGCGCCAGCAGCTTGGGACATCGGAGCACAGATACGCAGTATTTT.

The gene calls are TRBV28 and TRBJ2-2; perhaps TRBD1 as D (6 bases). The germline V and J ends were trimmed by 5 bases and 6 bases, with 10 bases remaining between them. Looked up from germline, CDR1 is MDHEN and CDR2 is SYDVKM. The CDR3 is 13 residues long. The CDR3 sequence: CASSGGAPGELFF. The CDR3 DNA follows: TGTGCCAGCAGTGGGGGCGCCCCCGGGGAGCTGTTTTTT.

This clone appeared a single time. V is TRBV28 and J is TRBJ1-2, with D unclear. The germline V and J ends were trimmed by 6 bases and 7 bases, with 18 bases remaining between them. The CDR3 totals 14 residues. Germline CDR1 reads MDHEN; CDR2 reads SYDVKM. CDR3 bases: TGTGCCAGCAGGGCAGCCAGGAGCCCAGTTGGCTACACCTTC. It yields the protein CASRAARSPVGYTF.

The chain is built from TRBV15 and TRBJ1-1; weak D call: TRBD1 (6 bases). In germline, CDR1 is LNHNV, CDR2 YYDKDF (reference sequence). This CDR3 region has 13 residues. The ends were cut back, 5 bases at V and 11 bases at J, with 18 bases in the middle. The CDR3 spells CATSPRPPGDAFF. The DNA of the CDR3 is TGTGCCACCAGCCCCCGCCCCCCAGGGGATGCTTTCTTT.

V gene TRBV7-9 combines with J gene TRBJ1-1; D unclear. CDR1 is SEHNR, CDR2 FQNEAQ, per germline (reference sequence). The V and J ends lost 5 bases and 5 bases respectively, with 12 bases between them. CDR3 length: 13 amino acids. This chain's CDR3 is CASSPEGRTEAFF. CDR3 nucleotides: TGTGCCAGCAGCCCCGAGGGCCGGACTGAAGCTTTCTTT.

The rearrangement uses TRBV7-2 and TRBJ2-7; D uncertain. Germline CDR1 reads SGHTA; CDR2 reads FQGNSA. Trimming pared 4 bases from V and 0 bases from J, leaving 13 bases between. The length of the CDR3 is 15 residues. For the CDR3, the DNA is TGTGCCAGCAGCTCCCACGTCCCTTCCTCCTACGAGCAGTACTTC. Translating it yields CASSSHVPSSYEQYF.

The chain joins TRBV27 to TRBJ1-5; TRBD1 matches 9 bases. CDR3 length: 20 amino acids. V gave up 4 bases and J gave up 0 bases; unmatched junction bases: 16. Germline V gene sequence: CDR1 MNHEY, CDR2 SMNVEV (reference sequence). The CDR3 spells CASSSSFGQGPHYSNQPQHF. CDR3 nucleotides: TGTGCCAGCAGTTCTTCTTTCGGACAGGGGCCACATTATAGCAATCAGCCCCAGCATTTT.

This clone has a handful of counts. The chain employs TRBV29-1 and TRBJ1-1, with no clear D. This CDR3 is built from 13 residues. CDR1 is SQVTM and CDR2 is ANQGSEA in the germline V gene. V was cut by 3 bases and J by 0 bases, with 8 bases left in between. The CDR3 DNA is TGCAGCGTTGAGGAACACGTGAACACTGAAGCTTTCTTT. Translating it yields CSVEEHVNTEAFF. The full variable domain, in which reference TRBV29-1 and TRBJ1-1 provide the parts outside the CDR3, is SAVISQKPSRDICQRGTSLTIQCQVDSQVTMMFWYRQQPGQSLTLIATANQGSEATYESGFVIDKFPISRPNLTFSTLTVSNMSPEDSSIYLCSVEEHVNTEAFFGQGTRLTVV.

V gene TRBV21-1 combines with J gene TRBJ1-3; the table's D call, TRBD1, was not checked against the DNA. TRBV21-1 is a pseudogene. The length of the CDR3 is 14 residues. CDR3 amino acids: CASIIRVSGNTIYF. The CDR3 DNA is TGTGCCAGCATCATCAGGGTATCTGGAAACACCATATATTTT.

The chain joins TRBV21-1 to TRBJ2-1; the DNA was not used to check the table's D call, TRBD1. TRBV21-1 is assigned pseudogene status. This CDR3 is built from 17 residues. The CDR3 protein is CASSNGDSQSSYNEQFF. The CDR3 bases are TGTGCCAGCAGCAACGGGGACAGTCAGAGCTCCTACAATGAGCAGTTCTTC.

The gene calls are TRBV19 and TRBJ2-7, with no clear D. V lost 8 bases to trimming and J lost 2 bases, with 4 bases between them. The germline CDR1 and CDR2 sequences are LNHDA and SQIVND (reference sequence). CDR3 size: 10 residues. The CDR3 coding sequence is TGTGCCAGTGGAACCTACGAGCAGTACTTC. Amino acids: CASGTYEQYF.

V usage is TRBV6-1 and J usage is TRBJ1-6; D possibly corresponds to TRBD1 (5 bases). The V end lost 1 base, the J end lost 7 bases, and 8 bases lay between the germline ends. Per the germline V gene, CDR1 is MNHNS and CDR2 is SASEGT. CDR3 length: 14 residues. The CDR3 region is CASSEGQLNSPLHF. CDR3 bases: TGTGCCAGCAGTGAAGGACAGCTAAATTCACCCCTCCACTTT.

The chain employs TRBV6-5 and TRBJ2-7, with 10 bases matching TRBD2. Germline V gives CDR1 MNHEY, CDR2 SVGAGI. V was clipped by 4 bases and J by 5 bases; unmatched bases: 5. The CDR3 has 14 residues. DNA of the CDR3: TGTGCCAGCAGTTCGCTAGCGGGAGACGACGAGCAGTACTTC. This codes for CASSSLAGDDEQYF.

This chain uses TRBV28 with TRBJ2-1; D is uncertain. The CDR3 has 12 residues. The germline CDR1 and CDR2 sequences are MDHEN and SYDVKM. V dropped 7 bases and J dropped 4 bases, with 8 bases sitting between them. This CDR3 is CASKESYNEQFF. For the CDR3, the DNA is TGTGCCAGCAAAGAGAGTTACAATGAGCAGTTCTTC. Based on the CDR3 plus reference TRBV28 and TRBJ2-1, the full variable domain is DVKVTQSSRYLVKRTGEKVFLECVQDMDHENMFWYRQDPGLGLRLIYFSYDVKMKEKGDIPEGYSVSREKKERFSLILESASTNQTSMYLCASKESYNEQFFGPGTRLTVL.

The chain couples TRBV19 to TRBJ1-2, with D possibly being TRBD1 (5 bases). Germline V gene sequence: CDR1 LNHDA, CDR2 SQIVND (reference sequence). V was clipped by 1 base and J by 0 bases, with 12 bases between them. The CDR3 covers 16 residues. In DNA form, the CDR3 reads TGTGCCAGTAGTATAGTTGGGGACGGAACTAACTATGGCTACACCTTC. Translation: CASSIVGDGTNYGYTF. Full variable domain (rest looked up from reference TRBV19 and TRBJ1-2): DGGITQSPKYLFRKEGQNVTLSCEQNLNHDAMYWYRQDPGQGLRLIYYSQIVNDFQKGDIAEGYSVSREKKESFPLTVTSAQKNPTAFYLCASSIVGDGTNYGYTFGSGTRLTVV.